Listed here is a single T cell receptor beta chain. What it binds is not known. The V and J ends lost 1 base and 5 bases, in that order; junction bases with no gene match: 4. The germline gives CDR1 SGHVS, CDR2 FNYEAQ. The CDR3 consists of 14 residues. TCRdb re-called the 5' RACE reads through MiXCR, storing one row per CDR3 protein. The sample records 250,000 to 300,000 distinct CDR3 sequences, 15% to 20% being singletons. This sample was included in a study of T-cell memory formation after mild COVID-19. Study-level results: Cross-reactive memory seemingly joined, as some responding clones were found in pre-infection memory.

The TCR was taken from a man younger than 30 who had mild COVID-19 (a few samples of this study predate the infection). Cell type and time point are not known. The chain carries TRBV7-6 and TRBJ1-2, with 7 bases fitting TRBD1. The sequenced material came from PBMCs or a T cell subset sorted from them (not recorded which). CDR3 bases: TGTGCCAGCAGCTTAGACAGGGGAGGATATGGCTACACCTTC. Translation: CASSLDRGGYGYTF. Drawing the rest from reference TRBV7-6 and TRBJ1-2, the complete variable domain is GAGVSQSPRYKVTKRGQDVALRCDPISGHVSLYWYRQALGQGPEFLTYFNYEAQQDKSGLPNDRFSAERPEGSISTLTIQRTEQRDSAMYRCASSLDRGGYGYTFGSGTRLTVV.